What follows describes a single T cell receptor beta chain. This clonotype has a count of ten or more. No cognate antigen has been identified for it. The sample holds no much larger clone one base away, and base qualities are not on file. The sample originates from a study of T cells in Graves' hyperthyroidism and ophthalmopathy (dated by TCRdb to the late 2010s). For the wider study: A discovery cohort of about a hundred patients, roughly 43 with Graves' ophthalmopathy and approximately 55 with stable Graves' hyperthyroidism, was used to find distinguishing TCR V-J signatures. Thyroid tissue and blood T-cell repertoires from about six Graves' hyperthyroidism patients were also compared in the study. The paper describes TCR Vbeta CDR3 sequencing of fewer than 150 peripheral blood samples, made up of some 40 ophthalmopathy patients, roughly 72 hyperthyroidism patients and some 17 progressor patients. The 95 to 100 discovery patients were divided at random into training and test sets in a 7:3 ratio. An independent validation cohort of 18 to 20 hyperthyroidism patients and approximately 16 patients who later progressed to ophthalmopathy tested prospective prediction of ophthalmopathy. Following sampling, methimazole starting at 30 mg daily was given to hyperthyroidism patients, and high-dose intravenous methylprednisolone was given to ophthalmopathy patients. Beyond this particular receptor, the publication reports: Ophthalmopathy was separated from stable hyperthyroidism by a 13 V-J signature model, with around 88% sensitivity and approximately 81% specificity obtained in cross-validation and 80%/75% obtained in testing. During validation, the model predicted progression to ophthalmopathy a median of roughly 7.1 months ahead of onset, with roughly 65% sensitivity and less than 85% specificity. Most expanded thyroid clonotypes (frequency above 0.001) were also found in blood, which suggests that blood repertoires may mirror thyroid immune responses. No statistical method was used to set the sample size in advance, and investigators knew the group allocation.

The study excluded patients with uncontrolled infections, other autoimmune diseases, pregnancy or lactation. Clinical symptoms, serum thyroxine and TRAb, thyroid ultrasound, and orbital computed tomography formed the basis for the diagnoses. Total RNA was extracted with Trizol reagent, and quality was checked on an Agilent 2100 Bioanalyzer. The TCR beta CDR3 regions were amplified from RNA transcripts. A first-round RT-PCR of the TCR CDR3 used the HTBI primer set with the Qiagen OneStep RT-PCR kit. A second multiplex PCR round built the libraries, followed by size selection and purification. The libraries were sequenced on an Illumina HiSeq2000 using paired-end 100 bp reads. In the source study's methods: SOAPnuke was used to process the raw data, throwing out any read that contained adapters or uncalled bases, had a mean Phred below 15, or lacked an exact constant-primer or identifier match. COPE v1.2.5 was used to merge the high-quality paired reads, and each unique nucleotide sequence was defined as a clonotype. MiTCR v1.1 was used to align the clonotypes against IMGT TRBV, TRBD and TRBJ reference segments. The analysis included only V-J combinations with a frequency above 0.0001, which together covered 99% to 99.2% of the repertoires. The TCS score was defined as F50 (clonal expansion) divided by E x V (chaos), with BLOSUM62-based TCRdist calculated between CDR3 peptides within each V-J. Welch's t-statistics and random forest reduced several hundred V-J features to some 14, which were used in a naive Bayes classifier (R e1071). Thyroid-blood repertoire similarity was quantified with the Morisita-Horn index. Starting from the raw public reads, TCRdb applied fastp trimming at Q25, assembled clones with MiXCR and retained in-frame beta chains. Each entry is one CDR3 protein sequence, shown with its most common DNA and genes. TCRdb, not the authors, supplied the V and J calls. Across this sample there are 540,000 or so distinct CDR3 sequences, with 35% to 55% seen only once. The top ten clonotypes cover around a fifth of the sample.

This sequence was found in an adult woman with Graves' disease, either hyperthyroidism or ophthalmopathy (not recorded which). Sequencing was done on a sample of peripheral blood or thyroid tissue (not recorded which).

DNA sequence: TGCAGCGCCGAGGAGGAACCCGGCTACGAGCAGTACTTC. It encodes CSAEEEPGYEQYF. The rearranged segments are TRBV29-1 and TRBJ2-7, with a tentative D gene TRBD2 over 5 matching bases. There are 13 amino acids in the CDR3, from cysteine to phenylalanine inclusive. The read is trimmed to its CDR3 DNA, 39 bases read in frame from base 1. Deletion took 7 bases off V and 3 bases off J, with a span of 16 bases between the germline ends. CDR1 and CDR2, looked up from the germline V gene, are SQVTM and ANQGSEA.